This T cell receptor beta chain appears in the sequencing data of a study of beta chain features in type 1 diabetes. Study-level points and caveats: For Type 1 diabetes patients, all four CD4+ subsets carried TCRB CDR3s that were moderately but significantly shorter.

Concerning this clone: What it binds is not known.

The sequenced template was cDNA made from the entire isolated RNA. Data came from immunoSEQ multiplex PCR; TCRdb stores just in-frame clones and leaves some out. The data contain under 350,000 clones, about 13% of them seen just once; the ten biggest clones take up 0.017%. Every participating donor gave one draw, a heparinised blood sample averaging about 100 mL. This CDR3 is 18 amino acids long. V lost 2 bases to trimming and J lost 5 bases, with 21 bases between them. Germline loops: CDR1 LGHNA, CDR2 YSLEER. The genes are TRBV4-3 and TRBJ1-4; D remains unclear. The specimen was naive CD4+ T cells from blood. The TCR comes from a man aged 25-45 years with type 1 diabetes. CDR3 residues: CASSQSRSASPLNEKLFF. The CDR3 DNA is TGCGCCAGCAGCCAATCGAGGTCAGCGTCGCCTTTGAATGAAAAACTGTTTTTT.